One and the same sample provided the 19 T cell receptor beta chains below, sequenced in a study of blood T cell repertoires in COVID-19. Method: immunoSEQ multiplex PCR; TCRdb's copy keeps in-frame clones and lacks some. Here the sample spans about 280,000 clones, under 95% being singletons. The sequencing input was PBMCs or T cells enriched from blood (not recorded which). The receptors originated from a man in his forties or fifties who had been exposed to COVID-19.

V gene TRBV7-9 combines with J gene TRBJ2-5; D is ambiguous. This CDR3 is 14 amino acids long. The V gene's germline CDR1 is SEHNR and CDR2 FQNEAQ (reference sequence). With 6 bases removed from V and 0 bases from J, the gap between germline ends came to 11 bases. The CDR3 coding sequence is TGTGCCAGCAGTCGCGCGTCCAACCAAGAGACCCAGTACTTC. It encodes CASSRASNQETQYF.

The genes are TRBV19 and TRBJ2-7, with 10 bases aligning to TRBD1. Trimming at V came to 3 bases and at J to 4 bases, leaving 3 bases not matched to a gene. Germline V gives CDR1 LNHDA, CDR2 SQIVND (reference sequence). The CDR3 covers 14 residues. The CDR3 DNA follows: TGTGCCAGTAGTATTGGGACAGGGGTTTACGAGCAGTACTTC. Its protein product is CASSIGTGVYEQYF.

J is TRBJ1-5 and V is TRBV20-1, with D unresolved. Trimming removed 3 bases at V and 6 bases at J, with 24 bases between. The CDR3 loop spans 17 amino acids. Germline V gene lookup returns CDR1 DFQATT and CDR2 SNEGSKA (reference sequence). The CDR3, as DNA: TGCAGTGCTAGTGGGCGTGTGTTGGAGGGATCCAGTCAGCCCCAGCATTTT. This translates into CSASGRVLEGSSQPQHF.

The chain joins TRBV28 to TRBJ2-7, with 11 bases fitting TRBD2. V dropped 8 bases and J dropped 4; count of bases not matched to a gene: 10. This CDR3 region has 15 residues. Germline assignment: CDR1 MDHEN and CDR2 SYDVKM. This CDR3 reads CASLIAGGNSYEQYF. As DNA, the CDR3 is TGTGCCAGCTTGATAGCGGGAGGGAATTCGTACGAGCAGTACTTC.

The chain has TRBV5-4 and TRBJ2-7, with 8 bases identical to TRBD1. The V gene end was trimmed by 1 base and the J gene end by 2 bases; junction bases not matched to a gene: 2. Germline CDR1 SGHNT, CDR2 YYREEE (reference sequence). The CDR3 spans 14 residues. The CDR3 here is CASSLQGAPYEQYF. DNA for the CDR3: TGTGCCAGCAGCTTGCAGGGGGCTCCCTACGAGCAGTACTTC.

CDR3 nucleotide sequence: TGCGCCAGCGGAACTTCGGTAGCGGCTACAGATACGCAGTATTTT. Its protein is CASGTSVAATDTQYF. The rearrangement links TRBV4-3 to TRBJ2-3; D might be TRBD2 (6 bases). Germline V gene lookup returns CDR1 LGHNA and CDR2 YSLEER. Trimming stripped 8 bases from V and 3 bases from J, with 18 bases between. The CDR3 covers 15 residues.

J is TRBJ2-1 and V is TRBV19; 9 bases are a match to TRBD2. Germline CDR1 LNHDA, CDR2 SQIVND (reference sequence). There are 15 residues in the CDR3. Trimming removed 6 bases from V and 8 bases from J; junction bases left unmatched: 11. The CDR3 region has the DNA TGTGCCAGTAGGACTATGGGACTAGCACGCGATGAGCAGTTCTTC. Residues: CASRTMGLARDEQFF.

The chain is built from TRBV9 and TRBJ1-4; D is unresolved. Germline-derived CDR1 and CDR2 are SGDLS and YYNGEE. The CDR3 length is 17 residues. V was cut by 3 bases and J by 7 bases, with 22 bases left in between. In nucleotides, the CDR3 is TGTGCCAGCAGCGCCATGTTTATCATCGGGGTCGGTGAAAAACTGTTTTTT. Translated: CASSAMFIIGVGEKLFF.

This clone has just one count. The CDR3 spells CAWVPTDHYSYEQYF. CDR3 coding DNA: TGTGCCTGGGTTCCGACAGACCACTACTCCTACGAGCAGTACTTC. The chain couples TRBV30 to TRBJ2-7; TRBD1 is a possible D gene (5 bases). CDR3 length equals 15 residues. CDR1 and CDR2 (germline): GTSNPN, SVGIG (reference sequence). Trimming took off 5 bases at V and 0 bases at J, with 17 bases between the two ends.

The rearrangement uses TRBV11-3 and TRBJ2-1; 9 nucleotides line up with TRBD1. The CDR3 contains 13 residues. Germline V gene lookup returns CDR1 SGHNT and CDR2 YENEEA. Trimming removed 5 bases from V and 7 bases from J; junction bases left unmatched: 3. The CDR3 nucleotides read TGTGCCAGCAGCCCGGACAGGGGAAATGAGCAGTTCTTC. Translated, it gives CASSPDRGNEQFF.

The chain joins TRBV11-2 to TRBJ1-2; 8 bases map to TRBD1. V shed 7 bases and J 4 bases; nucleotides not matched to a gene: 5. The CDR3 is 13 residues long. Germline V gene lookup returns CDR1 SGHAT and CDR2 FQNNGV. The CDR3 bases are TGTGCCAGCACCATCACAGGGGGCTATGGCTACACCTTC. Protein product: CASTITGGYGYTF. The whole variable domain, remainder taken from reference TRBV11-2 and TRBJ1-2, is EAGVAQSPRYKIIEKRQSVAFWCNPISGHATLYWYQQILGQGPKLLIQFQNNGVVDDSQLPKDRFSAERLKGVDSTLKIQPAKLEDSAVYLCASTITGGYGYTFGSGTRLTVV.

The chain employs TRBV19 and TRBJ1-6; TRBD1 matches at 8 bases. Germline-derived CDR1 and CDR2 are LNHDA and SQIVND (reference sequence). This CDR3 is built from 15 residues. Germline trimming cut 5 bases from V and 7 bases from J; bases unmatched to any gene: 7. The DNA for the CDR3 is TGTGCCAGTAGTTGGACAGGGATGGACAATTCACCCCTCCACTTT. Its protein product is CASSWTGMDNSPLHF.

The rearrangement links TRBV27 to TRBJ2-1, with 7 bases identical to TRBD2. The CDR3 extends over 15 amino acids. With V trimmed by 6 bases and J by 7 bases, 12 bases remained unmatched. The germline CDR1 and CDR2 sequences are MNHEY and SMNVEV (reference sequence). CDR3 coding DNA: TGTGCCAGCAGCTCTTGGACTAGTGCCGAAAATGAGCAGTTCTTC. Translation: CASSSWTSAENEQFF.

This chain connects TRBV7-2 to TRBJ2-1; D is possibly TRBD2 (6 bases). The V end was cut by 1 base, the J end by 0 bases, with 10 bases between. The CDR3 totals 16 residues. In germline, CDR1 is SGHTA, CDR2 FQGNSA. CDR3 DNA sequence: TGTGCCAGCAGCTTAGATCGGGAGCGCTCCTACAATGAGCAGTTCTTC. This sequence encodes CASSLDRERSYNEQFF.

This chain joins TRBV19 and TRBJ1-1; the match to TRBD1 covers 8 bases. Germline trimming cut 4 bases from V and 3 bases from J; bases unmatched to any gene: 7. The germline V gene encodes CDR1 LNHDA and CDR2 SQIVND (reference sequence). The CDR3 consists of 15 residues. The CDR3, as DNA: TGTGCCAGTAGTACCGATCAGGGGGCGCACACTGAAGCTTTCTTT. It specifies CASSTDQGAHTEAFF.

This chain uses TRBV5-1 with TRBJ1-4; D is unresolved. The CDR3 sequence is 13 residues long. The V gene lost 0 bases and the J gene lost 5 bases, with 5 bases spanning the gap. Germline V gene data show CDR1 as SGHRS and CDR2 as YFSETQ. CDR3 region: CASSLAENEKLFF. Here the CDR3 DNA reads TGCGCCAGCAGCTTGGCCGAGAATGAAAAACTGTTTTTT.

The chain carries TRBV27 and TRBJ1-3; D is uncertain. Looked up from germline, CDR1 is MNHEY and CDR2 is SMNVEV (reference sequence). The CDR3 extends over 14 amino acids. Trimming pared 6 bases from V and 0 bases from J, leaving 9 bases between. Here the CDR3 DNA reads TGTGCCAGCAGAGGTTCAGGCTCTGGAAACACCATATATTTT. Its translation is CASRGSGSGNTIYF.

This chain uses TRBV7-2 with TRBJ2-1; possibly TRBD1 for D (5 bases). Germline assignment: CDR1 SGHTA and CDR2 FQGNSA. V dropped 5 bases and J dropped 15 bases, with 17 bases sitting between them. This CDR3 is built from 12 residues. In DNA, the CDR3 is TGTGCCAGCAGCCCTATAGGACAAGTACCGTTCTTC. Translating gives CASSPIGQVPFF.

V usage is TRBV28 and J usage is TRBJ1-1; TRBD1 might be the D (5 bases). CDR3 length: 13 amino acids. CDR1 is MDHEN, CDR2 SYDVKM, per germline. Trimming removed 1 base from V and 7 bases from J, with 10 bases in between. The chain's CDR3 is CASSLSSGGEAFF. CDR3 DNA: TGTGCCAGCAGTTTATCGAGCGGGGGTGAAGCTTTCTTT.